The clone carrying this T cell receptor (beta chain) was picked up many times. The data derive from a study of regulatory T cells in long-lasting Graves disease. The CDR3 runs 13 residues. Germline V gene sequence: CDR1 SGHRS, CDR2 YFSETQ. The V and J ends lost 5 bases and 3 bases respectively, with 12 bases between them. Time point defined: newly diagnosed GD, antithyroid drugs for less than 3 months. Following extraction of RNA from PBMCs, that RNA was used to make the TCR library. Arm-PCR of CDR3 regions and iRepertoire HTBI primers were the basis on which TCR beta libraries were built. Each CDR3 protein gets one entry after TCRdb re-called the multiplex PCR reads with MiXCR. The sample shows about 430,000 distinct CDR3 sequences, 15% of them seen only once. The sample was also linked to a second study, of T cells in Graves' hyperthyroidism and ophthalmopathy. That source notes: With the HTBI primer set, the TCR CDR3 went through a first round of RT-PCR.

The sequences come from peripheral blood mononuclear cells (PBMCs), collected at new diagnosis, from a patient treated with antithyroid drugs. The sequence was collected from a woman between 40 and 55 years old with Graves disease. The rearrangement uses TRBV5-1 and TRBJ2-7, with D unclear. The CDR3, as DNA: TGCGCCAGCAGAGAATATACCGACTACGAGCAGTACTTC. This encodes CASREYTDYEQYF.